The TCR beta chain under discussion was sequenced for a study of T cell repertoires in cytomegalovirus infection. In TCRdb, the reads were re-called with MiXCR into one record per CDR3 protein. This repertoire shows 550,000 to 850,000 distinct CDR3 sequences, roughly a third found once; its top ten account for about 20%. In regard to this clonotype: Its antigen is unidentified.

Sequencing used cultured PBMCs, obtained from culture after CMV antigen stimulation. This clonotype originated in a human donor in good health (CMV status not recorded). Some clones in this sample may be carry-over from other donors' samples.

The CDR3 protein is CAWQLIRDIRFF. The CDR3 DNA is TGTGCCTGGCAACTTATCCGGGACATTCGGTTCTTC. The genes are TRBV30 and TRBJ2-1; perhaps TRBD1 as D (6 bases). With 5 bases removed from V and 15 bases from J, the gap between germline ends came to 20 bases. Germline-derived CDR1 and CDR2 are GTSNPN and SVGIG (reference sequence). This CDR3 is 12 amino acids long. Complete variable domain (other parts from reference TRBV30 and TRBJ2-1): SQTIHQWPATLVQPVGSPLSLECTVEGTSNPNLYWYRQAAGRGLQLLFYSVGIGQISSEVPQNLSASRPQDRQFILSSKKLLLSDSGFYLCAWQLIRDIRFFGPGTRLTVL.